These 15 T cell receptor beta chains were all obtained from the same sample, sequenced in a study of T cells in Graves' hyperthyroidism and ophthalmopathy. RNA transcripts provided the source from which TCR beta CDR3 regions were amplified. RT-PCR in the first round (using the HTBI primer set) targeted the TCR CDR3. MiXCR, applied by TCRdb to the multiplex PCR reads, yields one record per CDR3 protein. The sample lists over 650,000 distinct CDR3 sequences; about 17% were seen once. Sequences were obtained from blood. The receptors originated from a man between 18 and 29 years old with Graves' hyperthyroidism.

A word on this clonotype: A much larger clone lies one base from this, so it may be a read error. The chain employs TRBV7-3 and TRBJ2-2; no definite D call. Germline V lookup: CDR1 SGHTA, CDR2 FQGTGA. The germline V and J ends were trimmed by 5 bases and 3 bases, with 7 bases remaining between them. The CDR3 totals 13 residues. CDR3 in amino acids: CASSPRHTGELFF. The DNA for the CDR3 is TGTGCCAGCAGCCCCAGGCACACCGGGGAGCTGTTTTTT.

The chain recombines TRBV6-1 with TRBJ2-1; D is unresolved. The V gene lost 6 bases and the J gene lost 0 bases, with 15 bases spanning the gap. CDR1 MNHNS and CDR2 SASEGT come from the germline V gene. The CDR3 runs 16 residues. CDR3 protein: CASRPRPQSSYNEQFF. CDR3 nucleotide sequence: TGTGCCAGCAGACCTAGACCCCAGAGCTCCTACAATGAGCAGTTCTTC.

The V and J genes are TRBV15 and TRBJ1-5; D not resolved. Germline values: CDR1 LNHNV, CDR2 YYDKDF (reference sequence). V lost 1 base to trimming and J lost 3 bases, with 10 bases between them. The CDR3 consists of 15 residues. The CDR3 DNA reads TGTGCCACCAGCAGAGGGGGTGGGCCCAATCAGCCCCAGCATTTT. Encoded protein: CATSRGGGPNQPQHF.

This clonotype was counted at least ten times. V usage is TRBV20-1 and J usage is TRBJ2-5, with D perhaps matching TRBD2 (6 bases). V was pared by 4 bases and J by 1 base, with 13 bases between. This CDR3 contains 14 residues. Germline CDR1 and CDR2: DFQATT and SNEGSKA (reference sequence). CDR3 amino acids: CSAMGLQAQETQYF. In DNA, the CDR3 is TGCAGTGCTATGGGACTCCAAGCCCAAGAGACCCAGTACTTC.

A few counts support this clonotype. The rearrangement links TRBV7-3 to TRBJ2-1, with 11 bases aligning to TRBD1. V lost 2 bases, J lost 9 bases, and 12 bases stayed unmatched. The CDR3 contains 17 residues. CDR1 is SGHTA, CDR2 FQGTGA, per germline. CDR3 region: CASSLGMGDRGYGEQFF. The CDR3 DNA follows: TGTGCCAGCAGCTTAGGGATGGGGGACAGGGGGTACGGTGAGCAGTTCTTC.

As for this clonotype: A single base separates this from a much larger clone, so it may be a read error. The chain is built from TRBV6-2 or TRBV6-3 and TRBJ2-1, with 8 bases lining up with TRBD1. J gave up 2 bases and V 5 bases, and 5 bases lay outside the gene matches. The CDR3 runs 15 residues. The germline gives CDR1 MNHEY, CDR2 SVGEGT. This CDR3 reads CASSGSGGAYNEQFF. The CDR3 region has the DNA TGTGCCAGCAGTGGGTCAGGGGGCGCCTACAATGAGCAGTTCTTC.

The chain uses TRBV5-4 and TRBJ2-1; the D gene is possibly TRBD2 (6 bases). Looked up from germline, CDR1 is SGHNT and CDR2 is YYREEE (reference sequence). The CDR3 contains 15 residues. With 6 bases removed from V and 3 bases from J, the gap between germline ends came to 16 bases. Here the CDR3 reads CASTMRDSLYNEQFF. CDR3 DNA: TGTGCCAGCACCATGAGGGACTCCCTCTACAATGAGCAGTTCTTC.

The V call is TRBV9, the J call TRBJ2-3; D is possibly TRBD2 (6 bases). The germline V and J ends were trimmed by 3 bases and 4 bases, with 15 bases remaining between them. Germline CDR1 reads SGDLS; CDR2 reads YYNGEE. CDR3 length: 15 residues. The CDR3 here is CASSAAGTGADTQYF. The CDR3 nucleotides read TGTGCCAGCAGCGCCGCCGGGACTGGAGCAGATACGCAGTATTTT.

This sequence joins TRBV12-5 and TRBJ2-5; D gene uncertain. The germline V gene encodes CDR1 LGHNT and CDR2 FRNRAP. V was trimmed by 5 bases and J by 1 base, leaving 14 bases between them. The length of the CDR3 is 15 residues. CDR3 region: CASGTPRHAQETQYF. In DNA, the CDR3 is TGTGCTAGTGGTACCCCCCGACACGCCCAAGAGACCCAGTACTTC. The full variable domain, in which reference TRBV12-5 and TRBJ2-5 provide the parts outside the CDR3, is DARVTQTPRHKVTEMGQEVTMRCQPILGHNTVFWYRQTMMQGLELLAYFRNRAPLDDSGMPKDRFSAEMPDATLATLKIQPSEPRDSAVYFCASGTPRHAQETQYFGPGTRLLVL.

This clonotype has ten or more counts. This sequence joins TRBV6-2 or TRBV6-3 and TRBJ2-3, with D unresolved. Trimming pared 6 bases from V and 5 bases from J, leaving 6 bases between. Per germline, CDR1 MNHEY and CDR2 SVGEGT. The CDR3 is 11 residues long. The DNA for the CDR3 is TGTGCCAGCAGCAGGATAGATACGCAGTATTTT. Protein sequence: CASSRIDTQYF.

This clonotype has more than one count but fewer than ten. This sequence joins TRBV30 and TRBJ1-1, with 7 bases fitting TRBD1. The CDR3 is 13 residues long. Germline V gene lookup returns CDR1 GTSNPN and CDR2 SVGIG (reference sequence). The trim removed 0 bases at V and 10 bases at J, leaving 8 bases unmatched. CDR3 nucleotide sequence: TGTGCCTGGAGTGTTGACAGGGTACAGGCAGCTTTCTTT. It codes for CAWSVDRVQAAFF.

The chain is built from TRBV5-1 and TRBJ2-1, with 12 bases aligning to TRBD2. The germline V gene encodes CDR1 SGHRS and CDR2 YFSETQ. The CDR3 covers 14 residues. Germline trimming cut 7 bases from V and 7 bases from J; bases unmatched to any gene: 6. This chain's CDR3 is CASELAGGANEQFF. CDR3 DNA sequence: TGCGCCAGCGAACTAGCGGGAGGCGCTAATGAGCAGTTCTTC. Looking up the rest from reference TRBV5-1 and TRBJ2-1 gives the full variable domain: KAGVTQTPRYLIKTRGQQVTLSCSPISGHRSVSWYQQTPGQGLQFLFEYFSETQRNKGNFPGRFSGRQFSNSRSEMNVSTLELGDSALYLCASELAGGANEQFFGPGTRLTVL.

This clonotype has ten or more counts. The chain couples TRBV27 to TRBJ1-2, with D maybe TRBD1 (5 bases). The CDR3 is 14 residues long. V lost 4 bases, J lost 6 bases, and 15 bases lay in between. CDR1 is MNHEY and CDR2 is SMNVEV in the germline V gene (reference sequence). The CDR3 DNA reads TGTGCCAGCAGTTACCGGGGGGAAGAGGATGGCTACACCTTC. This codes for CASSYRGEEDGYTF.

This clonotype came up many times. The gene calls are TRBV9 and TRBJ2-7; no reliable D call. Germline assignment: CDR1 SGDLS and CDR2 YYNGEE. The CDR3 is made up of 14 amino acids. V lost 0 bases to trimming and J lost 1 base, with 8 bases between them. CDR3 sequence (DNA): TGTGCCAGCAGCGTAGCAGAAGGGTCCTACGAGCAGTACTTC. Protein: CASSVAEGSYEQYF.

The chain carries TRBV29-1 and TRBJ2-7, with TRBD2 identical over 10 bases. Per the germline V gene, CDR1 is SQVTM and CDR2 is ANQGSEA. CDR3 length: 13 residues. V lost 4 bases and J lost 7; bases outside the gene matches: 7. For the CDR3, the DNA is TGCAGCGTTGGGCTAGCGGGAGCAAAAGAGCAGTACTTC. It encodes CSVGLAGAKEQYF.